The rows below give T cell receptor beta chains drawn from one sample of a study of response to subunit inactivated influenza vaccine. One entry per CDR3 protein results from TCRdb running MiXCR on the RT-PCR reads. The sample lists about 540,000 distinct CDR3 sequences, roughly a quarter seen once, with 2.5% to 3% in the top ten. The data also belong to a second study, concerning T cells expressing NK-cell markers.

This specimen consisted of CD4+ T cells sorted from PBMCs, obtained about 11 days after vaccination. The source is a man aged 50-60 years who received an inactivated influenza vaccine. The CDR3 runs from the conserved cysteine through the conserved F or W. A D gene is named only where the DNA matches it firmly. Clone size is given for some rows only: seen once, a few or many times, or a class if the clone is expanded.

TRBJ2-2 15 TRBV2 TRBD2 few CASRAGTSVYGELFF TGTGCCAGCAGAGCCGGGACTAGCGTCTACGGGGAGCTGTTTTTT
TRBJ2-1 16 TRBV30 NA few CAWRSVGGQTYNEQFF TGTGCCTGGAGGTCGGTCGGGGGACAGACATACAATGAGCAGTTCTTC
TRBJ2-6 19 TRBV4-3 NA NA CASSQVVAGGGSGANVLTF TGCGCCAGCAGCCAAGTGGTCGCCGGTGGCGGCTCTGGGGCCAACGTCCTGACTTTC
TRBJ1-5 12 TRBV12-3/TRBV12-4 NA few CASSRLQGPQHF TGTGCCAGCAGCCGTCTACAGGGCCCCCAGCATTTT
TRBJ2-5 15 TRBV4-1 NA many CASSLLVASAETQYF TGCGCCAGCAGTCTTCTCGTGGCTAGCGCCGAGACCCAGTACTTC
TRBJ2-7 15 TRBV20-1 NA NA CSARDFKGETYEQYF TGCAGTGCTAGAGATTTCAAGGGGGAAACCTACGAGCAGTACTTC
TRBJ2-3 16 TRBV20-1 TRBD2 NA CSARGRLGGGADTQYF TGCAGTGCTAGGGGCAGACTTGGCGGGGGGGCTGATACGCAGTATTTT
TRBJ2-2 16 TRBV19 TRBD2 few CASSIPLAGFTGELFF TGTGCCAGTAGTATCCCACTAGCGGGGTTCACCGGGGAGCTGTTTTTT
TRBJ1-5 17 TRBV6-1 NA few CASSEAGAGLSNQPQHF TGTGCCAGCAGTGAAGCGGGGGCGGGCCTAAGCAATCAGCCCCAGCATTTT
TRBJ2-3 16 TRBV4-3 TRBD2 NA CASSQDPSGRRNTQYF TGCGCCAGCAGCCAAGATCCTAGCGGGAGGCGAAATACGCAGTATTTT
TRBJ1-3 15 TRBV6-5 NA NA CASSYRAQPGNTIYF TGTGCCAGCAGTTACCGGGCGCAGCCTGGAAACACCATATATTTT
TRBJ2-2 17 TRBV5-5 TRBD1 NA CASSLSSGGAKTGELFF TGTGCCAGCAGCTTGTCCTCAGGGGGCGCGAAAACCGGGGAGCTGTTTTTT
TRBJ2-1 16 TRBV5-6 TRBD2 NA CASSFLRLADYNEQFF TGTGCCAGCAGCTTTCTCCGTCTAGCGGACTACAATGAGCAGTTCTTC
TRBJ2-7 16 TRBV5-1 TRBD1 few CASSPGSGTGGSEQYF TGCGCCAGCAGCCCGGGCTCCGGGACAGGGGGTTCTGAGCAGTACTTC
TRBJ2-7 15 TRBV4-2 TRBD2 NA CASSQDWGGSYEQYF TGTGCCAGCAGCCAAGATTGGGGAGGGTCCTACGAGCAGTACTTC
TRBJ2-3 15 TRBV5-8 TRBD1 NA CATPRGTDRLDTQYF TGTGCCACCCCTAGGGGGACAGACCGATTAGATACGCAGTATTTT
TRBJ1-1 13 TRBV10-3 NA NA CAISDRVRTEAFF TGTGCCATCAGTGACAGGGTGAGGACTGAAGCTTTCTTT
TRBJ2-1 13 TRBV20-1 NA few CSASRQGLNEQFF TGCAGTGCTAGTCGGCAGGGTTTAAATGAGCAGTTCTTC
TRBJ2-1 16 TRBV3-1 NA NA CASSPYFGGAYNEQFF TGTGCCAGCAGCCCTTACTTTGGAGGGGCCTACAATGAGCAGTTCTTC
TRBJ2-7 14 TRBV24-1 NA many CATSDLPRSNEQYF TGTGCCACCAGTGATTTACCCAGGAGCAACGAGCAGTACTTC
TRBJ2-1 14 TRBV5-1 NA NA CASSLAAQGYEQFF TGCGCCAGCAGCTTGGCCGCTCAGGGTTATGAGCAGTTCTTC
TRBJ2-3 18 TRBV11-2 NA once CASSFGSVGLWSTDTQYF TGTGCCAGCAGCTTTGGGAGCGTAGGGCTTTGGAGCACAGATACGCAGTATTTT
TRBJ1-4 16 TRBV12-3/TRBV12-4 NA few CASSLMRDSGAEKLFF TGTGCCAGCAGTTTAATGAGGGACTCGGGGGCTGAAAAACTGTTTTTT
TRBJ2-3 15 TRBV7-2 TRBD1 few CASSLAVTGTDTQYF TGTGCCAGCAGCTTAGCAGTGACAGGGACAGATACGCAGTATTTT
TRBJ2-7 14 TRBV7-9 NA NA CASSAGSLARKQYF TGTGCCAGCAGCGCGGGTTCTCTTGCCAGGAAGCAGTACTTC
TRBJ2-7 13 TRBV20-1 NA NA CSASQSSAYEQYF TGCAGTGCTAGCCAGTCGTCTGCCTACGAGCAGTACTTC
TRBJ2-1 12 TRBV10-3 NA many CAISWGTSEQFF TGTGCCATCAGCTGGGGGACTTCTGAGCAGTTCTTC
TRBJ1-1 13 TRBV5-1 NA few CASSLAGVSQAFF TGCGCCAGCAGCTTGGCAGGGGTGAGTCAGGCTTTCTTT
TRBJ1-2 11 TRBV7-9 NA NA CASSGDRGYTF TGTGCCAGCAGCGGGGATAGAGGCTACACCTTC
TRBJ2-7 15 TRBV7-2 NA NA CASSPSRINSYEQYF TGTGCCAGCAGCCCCTCGCGGATTAACTCCTACGAGCAGTACTTC
TRBJ2-1 14 TRBV5-1 TRBD2 few CASRAGEVYNEQFF TGCGCCAGCAGAGCGGGGGAAGTCTACAATGAGCAGTTCTTC
TRBJ2-2 15 TRBV7-7 TRBD2 NA CASSPRLAGGGELFF TGTGCTAGCAGCCCCCGACTAGCGGGGGGCGGGGAGCTGTTTTTT
TRBJ2-7 17 TRBV27 TRBD1 few CASSLSIGGTGTYEQYF TGTGCCAGCAGTTTATCGATTGGGGGGACAGGGACCTACGAGCAGTACTTC
TRBJ2-1 11 TRBV20-1 NA many CSAHPRELWFF TGCAGTGCTCACCCACGGGAGCTTTGGTTCTTC
TRBJ2-3 16 TRBV20-1 NA NA CSASPDWASSTDTQYF TGCAGTGCTAGCCCAGATTGGGCTTCTAGCACAGATACGCAGTATTTT
TRBJ1-2 13 TRBV20-1 NA few CSAGGSVNYGYTF TGCAGTGCTGGGGGCAGCGTCAACTATGGCTACACCTTC
TRBJ2-7 11 TRBV29-1 NA NA CSGTDGYEQYF TGCAGCGGGACAGACGGCTACGAGCAGTACTTC
TRBJ2-3 15 TRBV9 TRBD2 NA CASSYKGTSPDTQYF TGTGCCAGCAGCTACAAGGGGACTAGCCCAGATACGCAGTATTTT
TRBJ2-7 13 TRBV29-1 TRBD2 many CSVSVAGAYEQYF TGCAGCGTTTCAGTAGCGGGAGCCTACGAGCAGTACTTC
TRBJ1-1 14 TRBV29-1 NA many CSVERGGVNTEAFF TGCAGCGTTGAAAGGGGGGGAGTGAACACTGAAGCTTTCTTT
TRBJ2-5 15 TRBV5-1 NA NA CASALGTDVVETQYF TGCGCCAGCGCTCTCGGGACTGACGTGGTGGAGACCCAGTACTTC
TRBJ2-1 14 TRBV5-1 NA NA CASSRQALGNEQFF TGCGCCAGCAGCAGACAGGCCCTTGGGAATGAGCAGTTCTTC
TRBJ2-1 18 TRBV6-2/TRBV6-3 TRBD2 few CASAEILRGLAGVSEQFF TGTGCCAGCGCGGAGATCCTGCGGGGACTAGCGGGGGTCAGTGAGCAGTTCTTC
TRBJ2-2 15 TRBV21-1 NA few CASSGRDRGPGELFF TGTGCCAGCAGCGGCCGGGACAGGGGGCCCGGGGAGCTGTTTTTT
TRBJ1-2 15 TRBV14 NA few CASSQDRDSSYGYTF TGTGCCAGCAGCCAAGACCGGGACTCCAGCTATGGCTACACCTTC
TRBJ1-2 13 TRBV4-2 TRBD1 once CASSHGTEYGYTF TGTGCCAGCAGCCACGGGACAGAGTATGGCTACACCTTC
TRBJ2-6 19 TRBV11-2 NA few CASSLQRAAGTVGANVLTF TGTGCCAGCAGCTTACAGAGGGCCGCAGGTACTGTTGGGGCCAACGTCCTGACTTTC
TRBJ2-7 19 TRBV20-1 TRBD2 NA CSARKRTSGITTTSNEQYF TGCAGTGCTAGAAAGAGGACTAGCGGTATAACGACCACCTCGAACGAGCAGTACTTC